Here is one T cell receptor beta chain with its context. The data were taken from a study of blood T cell repertoires in COVID-19. Study summary: Material from acute and convalescent COVID-19 was sourced from the United States, Italy and Spain.

In terms of age and location, participants ranged from roughly 18 to 100 years and lived in about two dozen US areas. Allocation to cohorts depended on clinical history reported by the participants. Either two negative PCRs, clearance, or symptom resolution qualified Cohort 3 donors as recovered. The repertoire was sequenced with immunoSEQ multiplex PCR; TCRdb's copy has only in-frame clones and lacks some. The sample includes about 220,000 clones, 88% seen only once; the top ten take roughly 2.8%. The source of this sequence is a woman in her 30s who had recovered from COVID-19. The sequenced material came from PBMCs or T cells enriched from blood (not recorded which).

This CDR3 reads CASALGGTRGETQYF. In nucleotides, the CDR3 is TGTGCCAGCGCCCTGGGGGGGACTAGGGGAGAGACCCAGTACTTC. This chain uses TRBV6-5 with TRBJ2-5; 8 nucleotides align to TRBD2. The V segment lost 8 bases and the J segment 4 bases; nucleotides outside the gene matches: 12. The CDR3 is 15 amino acids. Looked up from germline, CDR1 is MNHEY and CDR2 is SVGAGI.